The table lists the clone carrying this T cell receptor beta chain with many counts. The study amplified the TCR beta CDR3 region from genomic DNA. This amplification was carried out by two rounds of multiplex PCR. Primers (each specific to one TRBV or TRBJ gene) were used in first-round PCR. TCRdb passed the multiplex PCR reads through MiXCR, listing each CDR3 protein once. Of 50,000 or so distinct CDR3 sequences in the sample, 30% to 35% are singletons; the top ten hold approximately 8.3%. The sample is drawn from a study of prognosis after radiotherapy for stage I lung cancer. Germline V gene data show CDR1 as SEHNR and CDR2 as FQNEAQ (reference sequence). The V end lost 0 bases, the J end lost 1 base, and 13 bases lay between the germline ends. CDR3 length: 17 amino acids.

This rearrangement joins TRBV7-9 to TRBJ1-3, with D perhaps matching TRBD1 (5 bases). This clonotype originated in a donor at least 50 years old with non-small cell lung cancer. Sample: PBMCs, taken before or after stereotactic body radiation therapy (not recorded which). The CDR3 bases are TGTGCCAGCAGCTTAGCAACCTCCGGGGCGTCTGGAAACACCATATATTTT. Residues: CASSLATSGASGNTIYF. Based on the CDR3 plus reference TRBV7-9 and TRBJ1-3, the full variable domain is DTGVSQNPRHKITKRGQNVTFRCDPISEHNRLYWYRQTLGQGPEFLTYFQNEAQLEKSRLLSDRFSAERPKGSFSTLEIQRTEQGDSAMYLCASSLATSGASGNTIYFGEGSWLTVV.